Sequencing of this T cell receptor (beta chain) was carried out in a study of blood T cell repertoires in COVID-19. Study summary: Acute-phase and convalescent COVID-19 samples originated in the United States, Italy and Spain. Nucleic acid was either cDNA or gDNA, and it came from T cells, B-cell-depleted T cells, or PBMCs.

Germline V gives CDR1 SGHDN, CDR2 FVKESK. The CDR3 sequence is 14 residues long. V lost 4 bases to trimming and J lost 7 bases, with 15 bases between them. Per the authors' pipeline: Reference gene primer amplification gave nucleated cell count estimates. The repertoire was sequenced with immunoSEQ multiplex PCR; TCRdb's copy has only in-frame clones and lacks some. V and J calls and clone size follow that table, whereas D and trimming were derived from the DNA. The repertoire holds over 95,000 clones, 79% seen once, with approximately 18% in the top ten. This TCR came from an elderly woman with active or convalescent COVID-19. The chain combines TRBV14 with TRBJ2-3; a possible D gene is TRBD2 (5 bases). The sequenced material came from peripheral blood. CDR3 amino acids: CASSRKPTSYTQYF. The CDR3 DNA reads as TGTGCCAGCAGCCGTAAACCTACTAGTTATACGCAGTATTTT.